This is a list of T cell receptor beta chains from one sample in a study of cytomegalovirus exposure and HLA in healthy donors. Assay used: immunoSEQ multiplex PCR; TCRdb lists only in-frame clones, some missing. The sample consists of around 150,000 clones, roughly 82% of them appearing once. Material for sequencing was PBMCs. The receptors stem from a girl aged 10 to 17 in good health and CMV-seropositive. CDR3s include the opening cysteine and the closing phenylalanine or tryptophan. A D gene is named only where the DNA matches it firmly. Part of the rows lack a size; the others show once, few, many or a class for expanded clones.

clone_size j_call d_call cdr3_length v_call cdr3_aa cdr3_nt
- TRBJ1-4 - 13 TRBV7-2 CASRGAANEKLFF TGTGCCAGCAGGGGGGCCGCTAATGAAAAACTGTTTTTT
- TRBJ2-1 TRBD2 14 TRBV19 CASKLADYYNEQFF TGTGCCAGTAAACTAGCGGACTATTACAATGAGCAGTTCTTC
few TRBJ1-5 - 15 TRBV19 CASSLPPPGNQPQHF TGTGCCAGTAGTCTTCCTCCTCCGGGCAATCAGCCCCAGCATTTT
- TRBJ1-4 TRBD1 13 TRBV6-1 CASREDRDEKLFF TGTGCCAGCAGGGAGGACAGGGACGAAAAACTGTTTTTT
- TRBJ1-5 - 14 TRBV28 CASSRRDSNQPQHF TGTGCCAGCAGTCGCCGTGACAGTAATCAGCCCCAGCATTTT
- TRBJ2-1 - 13 TRBV2 CAARGGSYNEQFF TGTGCCGCAAGGGGGGGATCCTACAATGAGCAGTTCTTC
- TRBJ2-1 - 14 TRBV13 CASSLRDFANEQFF TGTGCCAGCAGCCTTCGGGACTTCGCCAATGAGCAGTTCTTC
- TRBJ1-4 - 13 TRBV15 CAARSAELEKLFF TGTGCCGCGAGGTCGGCAGAACTTGAAAAACTGTTTTTT
- TRBJ2-7 - 14 TRBV15 CATSREGDPYEQYF TGTGCCACCAGCAGAGAAGGGGATCCCTACGAGCAGTACTTC
- TRBJ2-1 TRBD2 14 TRBV30 CAWSPISSGIGQFF TGTGCCTGGAGTCCGATCTCAAGCGGGATAGGGCAGTTCTTC
- TRBJ2-3 - 13 TRBV29-1 CSGTGINTDTQYF TGCAGCGGAACAGGGATTAACACAGATACGCAGTATTTT
once TRBJ2-5 TRBD1 14 TRBV7-7 CASSLTTGAETQYF TGTGCTAGCAGCCTTACGACAGGGGCAGAGACCCAGTACTTC
- TRBJ1-4 - 15 TRBV5-1 CASSLAGRGLEKLFF TGCGCCAGCAGCTTGGCCGGGAGGGGCTTAGAAAAACTGTTTTTT
- TRBJ1-2 TRBD1 14 TRBV7-9 CASSSRTGGYGYTF TGTGCCAGCAGCTCGCGGACAGGGGGTTATGGCTACACCTTC
- TRBJ1-1 TRBD1 14 TRBV7-2 CASSLEGGAILAFF TGTGCCAGCAGCTTAGAAGGGGGCGCAATATTAGCTTTCTTT
- TRBJ1-1 - 13 TRBV6-6 CASSRIAVTEAFF TGTGCCAGCAGTCGGATTGCGGTTACTGAAGCTTTCTTT
- TRBJ2-2 - 16 TRBV5-1 CASSLFWQGSIRELFF TGCGCCAGCAGCTTGTTTTGGCAGGGAAGTATCCGGGAGCTGTTTTTT
- TRBJ2-2 - 17 TRBV4-1 CASSQVRTAFYTGELFF TGCGCCAGCAGCCAAGTCAGGACAGCTTTTTACACCGGGGAGCTGTTTTTT
- TRBJ2-1 - 13 TRBV6-5 CASRRDTYNEQFF TGTGCCAGCAGGAGGGACACCTACAATGAGCAGTTCTTC
- TRBJ2-2 - 16 TRBV18 CASSSLQGRDTGELFF TGTGCCAGCTCATCGTTACAGGGAAGGGACACCGGGGAGCTGTTTTTT
once TRBJ1-5 - 15 TRBV7-2 CATGFDGDSNQPQHF TGTGCCACCGGCTTCGACGGAGATAGCAATCAGCCCCAGCATTTT
- TRBJ2-3 TRBD2 17 TRBV19 CASSAKPAGASTDTQYF TGTGCCAGTAGTGCGAAGCCAGCGGGAGCTAGCACAGATACGCAGTATTTT
- TRBJ2-7 - 13 TRBV7-2 CASSLRETYEQYF TGTGCCAGCAGCTTAAGGGAGACCTACGAGCAGTACTTC
once TRBJ2-3 TRBD2 13 TRBV6-5 CASSRTSPDTQYF TGTGCCAGCAGTAGGACTAGTCCAGATACGCAGTATTTT
- TRBJ2-2 TRBD1 15 TRBV5-4 CASSSGQGLTGELFF TGTGCCAGCAGCTCGGGACAGGGTCTTACCGGGGAGCTGTTTTTT
- TRBJ2-1 TRBD1 16 TRBV7-2 CASSTRGAGGEDEQFF TGTGCCAGCAGCACCCGAGGGGCAGGGGGCGAGGATGAGCAGTTCTTC
- TRBJ1-2 TRBD1 17 TRBV15 CATSRAGFDRGDSGYTF TGTGCCACCAGCAGAGCGGGCTTTGACAGGGGTGATTCTGGCTACACCTTC
- TRBJ1-2 - 12 TRBV5-8 CASSLQVNGYTF TGTGCCAGCAGCTTACAGGTTAATGGCTACACCTTC
- TRBJ1-1 - 13 TRBV2 CASRNSMNTEAFF TGTGCCAGCAGAAACAGCATGAACACTGAAGCTTTCTTT
- TRBJ1-1 - 14 TRBV5-1 CASESGVGDTEAFF TGCGCCAGCGAGTCAGGGGTTGGTGACACTGAAGCTTTCTTT
- TRBJ2-1 TRBD2 15 TRBV6-5 CASSRGTSGRSEQFF TGTGCCAGCTCGAGGGGGACTAGCGGCCGTTCCGAGCAGTTCTTC
- TRBJ2-5 TRBD1 16 TRBV9 CASSVGDSGGQETQYF TGTGCCAGCAGCGTAGGGGACAGCGGAGGCCAAGAGACCCAGTACTTC
- TRBJ2-7 TRBD1 15 TRBV10-1 CASSESTTGGYEQYF TGCGCCAGCAGTGAGTCGACGACAGGGGGCTACGAGCAGTACTTC
- TRBJ2-7 - 16 TRBV18 CASSPQGGRSYYEQYF TGTGCCAGCTCACCCCAAGGGGGTCGATCCTACTACGAGCAGTACTTC
once TRBJ2-7 TRBD1 17 TRBV4-2 CASSPQGTGEKPYEQYF TGTGCCAGCAGCCCCCAGGGTACAGGGGAAAAGCCCTACGAGCAGTACTTC
few TRBJ2-3 TRBD2 16 TRBV4-3 CASSQRTSGYTDTQYF TGCGCCAGCAGCCAGAGGACTAGCGGCTACACAGATACGCAGTATTTT
- TRBJ2-7 - 14 TRBV5-1 CASSLDRRIYEQYF TGCGCCAGCAGCTTGGATCGCAGGATCTACGAGCAGTACTTC
- TRBJ2-7 - 14 TRBV6-1 CASSVMSRSYEQYF TGTGCCAGCAGTGTCATGAGCAGGTCCTACGAGCAGTACTTC
- TRBJ2-7 TRBD2 18 TRBV9 CASSPQTSGGAPVNEQYF TGTGCCAGCAGCCCCCAGACTAGCGGGGGGGCGCCGGTAAACGAGCAGTACTTC
- TRBJ1-5 TRBD1 15 TRBV19 CASSTGQGSNQPQHF TGTGCCAGTAGTACAGGACAGGGGAGCAATCAGCCCCAGCATTTT
- TRBJ2-1 - 13 TRBV28 CASSSPGSHEQFF TGTGCCAGCAGTTCCCCAGGGTCGCATGAGCAGTTCTTC
- TRBJ1-2 - 13 TRBV5-4 CASSSRVGYGYTF TGTGCCAGCAGCTCCAGGGTAGGCTATGGCTACACCTTC
- TRBJ2-7 - 16 TRBV7-8 CASSLVASRFTYEQYF TGTGCCAGCAGCTTAGTCGCGAGCAGGTTCACCTACGAGCAGTACTTC
- TRBJ2-3 - 16 TRBV5-5 CASILGRGALTDTQYF TGTGCCAGTATCCTGGGCAGGGGGGCCCTCACAGATACGCAGTATTTT
- TRBJ2-3 - 11 TRBV10-3 CAISATDTQYF TGTGCCATCAGTGCTACAGATACGCAGTATTTT
once TRBJ2-3 TRBD2 14 TRBV29-1 CSVDGGAPPDTQYF TGCAGCGTTGACGGGGGGGCTCCTCCAGATACGCAGTATTTT